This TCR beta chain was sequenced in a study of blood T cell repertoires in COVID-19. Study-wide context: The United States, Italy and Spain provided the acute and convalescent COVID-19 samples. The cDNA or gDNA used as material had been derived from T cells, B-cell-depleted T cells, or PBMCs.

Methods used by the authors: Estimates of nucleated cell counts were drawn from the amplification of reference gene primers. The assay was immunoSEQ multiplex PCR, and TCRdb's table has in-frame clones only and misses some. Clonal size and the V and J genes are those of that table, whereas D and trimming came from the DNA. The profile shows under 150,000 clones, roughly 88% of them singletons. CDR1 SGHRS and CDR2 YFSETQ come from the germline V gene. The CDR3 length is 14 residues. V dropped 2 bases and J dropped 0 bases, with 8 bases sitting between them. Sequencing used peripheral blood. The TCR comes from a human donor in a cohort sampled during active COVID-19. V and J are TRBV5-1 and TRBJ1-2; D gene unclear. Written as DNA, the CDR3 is TGCGCCAGCAGCTTACCTACAGCTAACTATGGCTACACCTTC. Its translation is CASSLPTANYGYTF.